The 2 T cell receptor beta chains below were found in one sample sequenced in a study of shared clonotypes between healthy human individuals. Only in-frame clones appear in the TCRdb table, and some are missing; sequencing was by immunoSEQ multiplex PCR. The sample includes some 1,900,000 clones, over 85% seen only once; the top ten take more than 0.95%. CD45RO-negative cells were positively selected for CCR7, leaving out terminally differentiated effector memory CD45RA+ cells. Sequenced material: naive CD8+ T cells sorted from blood. The receptors here all came from a man aged 18 to 35 in good health.

The V and J genes are TRBV5-1 and TRBJ2-3, with 7 bases lining up with TRBD1. The junction had 9 bases not matched to a gene; V was cut back by 6 bases and J by 2 bases. CDR3 length equals 15 residues. Looked up from germline, CDR1 is SGHRS and CDR2 is YFSETQ. CDR3 sequence: CASTEGQTYTDTQYF. CDR3 coding DNA: TGCGCCAGCACCGAGGGACAGACCTACACAGATACGCAGTATTTT.

As to this clone: This sample includes further DNA sequences coding for the same CDR3. The rearrangement joins TRBV6-5 to TRBJ2-1; D unclear. The V end lost 4 bases, the J end lost 0 bases, and 7 bases lay between the germline ends. The germline CDR1 and CDR2 sequences are MNHEY and SVGAGI. The CDR3 spans 14 residues. The CDR3 loop reads CASSSGFSYNEQFF. In DNA form, the CDR3 reads TGTGCCAGCAGTTCCGGGTTCTCCTACAATGAGCAGTTCTTC.